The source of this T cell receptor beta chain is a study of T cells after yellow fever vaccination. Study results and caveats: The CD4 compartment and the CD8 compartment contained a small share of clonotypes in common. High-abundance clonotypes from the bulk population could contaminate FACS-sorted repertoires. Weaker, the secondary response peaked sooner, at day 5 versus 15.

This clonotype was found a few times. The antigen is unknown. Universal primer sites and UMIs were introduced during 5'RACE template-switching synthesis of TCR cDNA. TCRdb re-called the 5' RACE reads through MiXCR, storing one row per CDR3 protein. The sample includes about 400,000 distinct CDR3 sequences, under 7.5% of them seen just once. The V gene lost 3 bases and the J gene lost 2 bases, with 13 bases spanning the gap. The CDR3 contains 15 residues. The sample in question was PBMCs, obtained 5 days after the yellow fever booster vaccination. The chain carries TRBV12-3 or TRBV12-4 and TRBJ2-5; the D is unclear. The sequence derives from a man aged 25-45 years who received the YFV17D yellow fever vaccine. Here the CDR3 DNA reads TGTGCCAGCAGTTTGGCCCCCCCGGATCAAGAGACCCAGTACTTC. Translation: CASSLAPPDQETQYF.